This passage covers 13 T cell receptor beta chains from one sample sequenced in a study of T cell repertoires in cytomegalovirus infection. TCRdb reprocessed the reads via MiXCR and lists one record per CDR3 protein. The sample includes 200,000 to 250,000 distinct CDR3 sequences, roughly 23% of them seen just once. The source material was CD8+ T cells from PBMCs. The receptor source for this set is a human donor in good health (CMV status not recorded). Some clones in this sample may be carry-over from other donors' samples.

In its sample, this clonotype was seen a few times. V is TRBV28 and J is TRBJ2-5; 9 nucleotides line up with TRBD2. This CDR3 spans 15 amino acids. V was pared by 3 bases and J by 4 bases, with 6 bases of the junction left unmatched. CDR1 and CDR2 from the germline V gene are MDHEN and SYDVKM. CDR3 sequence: CASSLASGVAETQYF. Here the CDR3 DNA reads TGTGCCAGCAGTTTGGCTAGCGGGGTGGCAGAGACCCAGTACTTC. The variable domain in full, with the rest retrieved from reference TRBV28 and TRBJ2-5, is DVKVTQSSRYLVKRTGEKVFLECVQDMDHENMFWYRQDPGLGLRLIYFSYDVKMKEKGDIPEGYSVSREKKERFSLILESASTNQTSMYLCASSLASGVAETQYFGPGTRLLVL.

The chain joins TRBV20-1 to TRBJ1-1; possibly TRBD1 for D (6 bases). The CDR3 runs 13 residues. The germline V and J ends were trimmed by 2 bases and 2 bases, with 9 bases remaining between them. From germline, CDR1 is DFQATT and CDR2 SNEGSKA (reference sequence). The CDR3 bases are TGCAGTGCTAGACCCAGGGGAAACACTGAAGCTTTCTTT. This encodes CSARPRGNTEAFF.

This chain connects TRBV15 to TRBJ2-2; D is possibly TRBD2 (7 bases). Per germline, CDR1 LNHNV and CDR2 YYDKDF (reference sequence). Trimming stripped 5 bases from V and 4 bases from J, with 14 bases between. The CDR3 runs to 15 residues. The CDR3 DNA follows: TGTGCCACCAGCCGACCGGGGGGCCCCACCGGGGAGCTGTTTTTT. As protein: CATSRPGGPTGELFF.

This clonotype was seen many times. The CDR3 loop reads CASSLDITGMTKNIQYF. The CDR3 coding sequence is TGTGCCAGCAGCTTAGATATAACAGGAATGACCAAAAACATTCAGTACTTC. The chain recombines TRBV7-9 with TRBJ2-4; D might be TRBD1 (5 bases). This CDR3 is 17 amino acids long. With 1 base removed from V and 2 bases from J, the gap between germline ends came to 15 bases. CDR1 is SEHNR and CDR2 is FQNEAQ in the germline V gene (reference sequence). Full variable domain (outside the CDR3, taken from reference TRBV7-9 and TRBJ2-4): DTGVSQNPRHKITKRGQNVTFRCDPISEHNRLYWYRQTLGQGPEFLTYFQNEAQLEKSRLLSDRFSAERPKGSFSTLEIQRTEQGDSAMYLCASSLDITGMTKNIQYFGAGTRLSVL.

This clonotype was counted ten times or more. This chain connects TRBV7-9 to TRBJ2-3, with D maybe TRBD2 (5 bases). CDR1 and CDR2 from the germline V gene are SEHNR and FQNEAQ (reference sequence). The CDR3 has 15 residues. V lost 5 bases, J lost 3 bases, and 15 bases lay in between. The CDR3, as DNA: TGTGCCAGCAGCCGCCTCCGGGGTGGGACAGATACGCAGTATTTT. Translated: CASSRLRGGTDTQYF. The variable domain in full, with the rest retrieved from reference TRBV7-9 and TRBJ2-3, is DTGVSQNPRHKITKRGQNVTFRCDPISEHNRLYWYRQTLGQGPEFLTYFQNEAQLEKSRLLSDRFSAERPKGSFSTLEIQRTEQGDSAMYLCASSRLRGGTDTQYFGPGTRLTVL.

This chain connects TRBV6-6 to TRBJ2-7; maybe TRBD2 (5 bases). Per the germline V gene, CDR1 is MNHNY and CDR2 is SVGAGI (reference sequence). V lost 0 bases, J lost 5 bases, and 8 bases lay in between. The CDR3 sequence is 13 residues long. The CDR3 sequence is CASSYSTEDEQYF. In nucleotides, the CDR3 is TGTGCCAGCAGTTACTCGACGGAGGACGAGCAGTACTTC.

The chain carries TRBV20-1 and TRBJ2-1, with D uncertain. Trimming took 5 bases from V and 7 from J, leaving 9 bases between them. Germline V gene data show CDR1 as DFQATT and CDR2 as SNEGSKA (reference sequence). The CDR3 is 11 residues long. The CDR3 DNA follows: TGCAGTGCTGACGTCGGGAATGAGCAGTTCTTC. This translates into CSADVGNEQFF.

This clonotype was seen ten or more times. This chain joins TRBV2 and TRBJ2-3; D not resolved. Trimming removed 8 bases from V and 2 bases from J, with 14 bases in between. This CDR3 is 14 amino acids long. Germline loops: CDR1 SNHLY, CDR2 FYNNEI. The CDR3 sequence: CASPGQRVTDTQYF. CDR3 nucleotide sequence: TGTGCCAGCCCCGGGCAGAGAGTCACAGATACGCAGTATTTT.

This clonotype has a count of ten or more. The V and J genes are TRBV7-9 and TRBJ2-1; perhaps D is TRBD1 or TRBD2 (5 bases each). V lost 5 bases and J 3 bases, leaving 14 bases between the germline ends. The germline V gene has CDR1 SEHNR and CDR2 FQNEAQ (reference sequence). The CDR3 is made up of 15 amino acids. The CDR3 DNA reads TGTGCCAGCAGCCGGGACGATTACTACTACAATGAGCAGTTCTTC. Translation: CASSRDDYYYNEQFF. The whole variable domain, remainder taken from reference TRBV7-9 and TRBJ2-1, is DTGVSQNPRHKITKRGQNVTFRCDPISEHNRLYWYRQTLGQGPEFLTYFQNEAQLEKSRLLSDRFSAERPKGSFSTLEIQRTEQGDSAMYLCASSRDDYYYNEQFFGPGTRLTVL.

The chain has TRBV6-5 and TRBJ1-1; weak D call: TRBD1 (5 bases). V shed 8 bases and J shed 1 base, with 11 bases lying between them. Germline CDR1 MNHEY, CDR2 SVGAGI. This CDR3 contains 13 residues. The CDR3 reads CASHEQGNTEAFF. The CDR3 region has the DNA TGTGCCAGCCACGAGCAGGGGAACACTGAAGCTTTCTTT.

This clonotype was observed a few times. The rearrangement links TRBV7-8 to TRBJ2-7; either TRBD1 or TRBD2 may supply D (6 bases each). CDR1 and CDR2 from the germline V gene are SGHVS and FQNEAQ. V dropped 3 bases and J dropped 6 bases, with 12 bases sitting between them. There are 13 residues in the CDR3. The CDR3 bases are TGTGCCAGCAGCTTCTTAACGGGGGCCGAGCAGTACTTC. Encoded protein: CASSFLTGAEQYF.

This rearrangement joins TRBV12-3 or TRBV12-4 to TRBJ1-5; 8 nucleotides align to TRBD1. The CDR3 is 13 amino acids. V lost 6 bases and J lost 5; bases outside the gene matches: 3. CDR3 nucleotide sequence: TGTGCCAGCAGAGGACAGGGCCATCAGCCCCAGCATTTT. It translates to CASRGQGHQPQHF.

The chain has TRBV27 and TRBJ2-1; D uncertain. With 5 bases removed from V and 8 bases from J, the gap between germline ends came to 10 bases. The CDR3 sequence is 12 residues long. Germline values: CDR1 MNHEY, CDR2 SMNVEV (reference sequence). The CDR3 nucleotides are TGTGCCAGCAGTACGGGTCCTCATGAGCAGTTCTTC. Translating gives CASSTGPHEQFF.